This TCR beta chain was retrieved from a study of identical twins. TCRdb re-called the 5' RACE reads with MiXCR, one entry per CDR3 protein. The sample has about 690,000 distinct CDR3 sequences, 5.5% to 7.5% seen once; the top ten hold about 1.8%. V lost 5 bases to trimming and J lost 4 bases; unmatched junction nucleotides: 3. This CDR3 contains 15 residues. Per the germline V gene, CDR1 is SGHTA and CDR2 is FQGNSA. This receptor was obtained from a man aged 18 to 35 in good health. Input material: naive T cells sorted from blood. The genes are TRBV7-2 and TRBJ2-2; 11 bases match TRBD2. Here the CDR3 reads CASSNSGRATGELFF. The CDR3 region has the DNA TGTGCCAGCAGCAATAGCGGGAGGGCCACCGGGGAGCTGTTTTTT.